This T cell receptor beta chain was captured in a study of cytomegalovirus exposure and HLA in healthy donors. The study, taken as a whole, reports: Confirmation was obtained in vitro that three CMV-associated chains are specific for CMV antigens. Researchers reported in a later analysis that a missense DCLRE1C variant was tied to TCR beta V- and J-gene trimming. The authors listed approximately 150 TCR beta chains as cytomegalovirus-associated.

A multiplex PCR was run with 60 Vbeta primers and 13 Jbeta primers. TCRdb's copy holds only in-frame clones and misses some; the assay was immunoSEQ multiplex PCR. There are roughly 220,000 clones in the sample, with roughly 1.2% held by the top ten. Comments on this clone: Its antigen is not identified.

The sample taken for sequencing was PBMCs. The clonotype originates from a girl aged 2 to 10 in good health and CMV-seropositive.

Here the CDR3 DNA reads TGTGCCAGCAGCCTTGAGGACAGGCGGTACAATGAGCAGTTCTTC. Amino acids: CASSLEDRRYNEQFF. V is TRBV4-2 and J is TRBJ2-1, with 7 nucleotides matching TRBD1. Germline-derived CDR1 and CDR2 are LGHNA and YNFKEQ. V lost 4 bases to trimming and J lost 4 bases; unmatched junction nucleotides: 7. This CDR3 is built from 15 residues.